The entry below describes one TCR beta chain. Its antigen is currently unknown. These data come from a study of radiation and T cells in renal cell carcinoma. Study-wide results and caveats: In blood, top tumor clones expanded by 2 weeks, shrinking by 4.

This CDR3 has 14 amino acids. Germline CDR1 is SGHAT and CDR2 is FQDESV (reference sequence). The V end was cut by 5 bases, the J end by 4 bases, with 14 bases between. Regarding time point: blood 4 weeks post-SBRT, at nephrectomy. Treatment noted: 15 Gy SBRT to primary tumor, nephrectomy 4 weeks later. Nephrectomy followed 15 Gy stereotactic body radiation by 4 weeks. After SBRT, blood was collected at 2 and 4 weeks, plus baseline. Assay: immunoSEQ multiplex PCR; the TCRdb copy retains only in-frame clones and omits some. The table shows 130,000 to 150,000 clones, with around nine tenths occurring only once.

Sequences were derived from blood, sampled from a patient whose treatment included radiotherapy and nephrectomy. This TCR was recovered from a woman in her 50s with renal cell carcinoma. The rearrangement links TRBV11-1 to TRBJ2-5, with no clear D. CDR3: CASSPTYLGETQYF. The CDR3 coding sequence is TGTGCCAGCAGCCCTACGTATCTGGGAGAGACCCAGTACTTC.